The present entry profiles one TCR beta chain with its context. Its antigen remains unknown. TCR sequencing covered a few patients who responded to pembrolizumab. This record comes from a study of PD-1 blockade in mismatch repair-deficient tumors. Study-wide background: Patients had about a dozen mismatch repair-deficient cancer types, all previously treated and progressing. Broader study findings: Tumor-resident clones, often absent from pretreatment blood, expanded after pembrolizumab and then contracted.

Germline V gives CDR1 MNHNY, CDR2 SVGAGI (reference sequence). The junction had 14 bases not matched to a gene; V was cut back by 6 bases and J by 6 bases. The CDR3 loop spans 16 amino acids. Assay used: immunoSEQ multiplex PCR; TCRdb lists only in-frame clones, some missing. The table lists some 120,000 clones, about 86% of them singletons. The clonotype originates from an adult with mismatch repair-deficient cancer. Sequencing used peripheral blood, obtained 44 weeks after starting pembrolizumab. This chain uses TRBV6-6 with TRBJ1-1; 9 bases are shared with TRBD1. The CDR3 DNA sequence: TGTGCCAGCAGCCCGGGACAGGGCCCCCTAAACGCTGAAGCTTTCTTT. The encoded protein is CASSPGQGPLNAEAFF.